Below are 29 T cell receptor beta chains sequenced from a single sample in a study of Graves' ophthalmopathy and Graves' hyperthyroidism. The sequenced template was RNA, covering the TCR beta CDR3 region. Amplification began with first-round RT-PCR using HTBI primers, then second-round multiplex PCR was performed. MiXCR, run by TCRdb on the multiplex PCR reads, gives a single entry per CDR3 protein. The sample gives under 800,000 distinct CDR3 sequences, roughly 20% of which show up once; approximately 6.5% is in the top ten. Material for sequencing was peripheral blood. The receptors stem from a woman younger than 35 with stable Graves' hyperthyroidism. Some clones in this sample may be carry-over from other donors' samples.

This chain links TRBV6-1 with TRBJ1-2; 8 nucleotides align to TRBD1. V was pared by 3 bases and J by 11 bases, with 8 bases of the junction left unmatched. The CDR3 loop spans 13 amino acids. The germline V gene has CDR1 MNHNS and CDR2 SASEGT. The CDR3 DNA follows: TGTGCCAGCAGTGAGGTCAGGGGGCTGGGTTACACCTTC. It is translated as CASSEVRGLGYTF.

This clonotype came up many times. The J gene is TRBJ2-7, the V gene TRBV12-3 or TRBV12-4; 15 bases map to TRBD2. This CDR3 contains 17 residues. After removal of 6 bases from V and 4 bases from J, the junction contained 10 bases not matched to a gene. CDR3 DNA: TGTGCCAGCAGACAAAGGACTAGCGGGGGGGCCGGTTACGAGCAGTACTTC. It translates to CASRQRTSGGAGYEQYF.

In its sample, this clonotype was seen many times. This chain connects TRBV2 to TRBJ2-7; no firm D call. Germline-derived CDR1 and CDR2 are SNHLY and FYNNEI. V lost 4 bases and J 0 bases, leaving 4 bases between the germline ends. This CDR3 has 12 residues. As DNA, the CDR3 is TGTGCCAGCAGTGCTGTCTCCTACGAGCAGTACTTC. It encodes CASSAVSYEQYF.

This clonotype was seen many times. The chain joins TRBV28 to TRBJ2-7; D remains unclear. Trimming took off 3 bases at V and 0 bases at J, with 12 bases between the two ends. CDR1 is MDHEN, CDR2 SYDVKM, per germline. This CDR3 has 15 amino acids. Written as DNA, the CDR3 is TGTGCCAGCAGTTTCGGTCACCCGAGCTCCTACGAGCAGTACTTC. It is translated as CASSFGHPSSYEQYF.

This clonotype has at least ten counts. This sequence joins TRBV6-5 and TRBJ1-2, with D hard to call. The germline V gene has CDR1 MNHEY and CDR2 SVGAGI. This CDR3 has 16 residues. Trimming shortened V by 0 bases and J by 0 bases, and 11 bases separated the two germline ends. For the CDR3, the DNA is TGTGCCAGCAGTTACTCCCGGACGGGGTCTAACTATGGCTACACCTTC. Its translation: CASSYSRTGSNYGYTF.

At least ten counts were recorded for this clonotype. This chain's CDR3 is CSAREDKEAFF. In DNA form, the CDR3 reads TGCAGTGCTAGAGAGGACAAAGAAGCTTTCTTT. The V and J genes are TRBV20-1 and TRBJ1-1, with D possibly TRBD1 on 5 matching bases. CDR3 length equals 11 residues. Looked up from germline, CDR1 is DFQATT and CDR2 is SNEGSKA (reference sequence). Deletions cut 0 bases from V and 8 bases from J, with 7 bases between.

This clonotype was counted a few times. The chain joins TRBV5-1 to TRBJ2-3; D ambiguous. The CDR3 is made up of 15 amino acids. Trimming removed 0 bases at V and 1 base at J, with 9 bases between. Germline CDR1 SGHRS, CDR2 YFSETQ. The DNA of the CDR3 is TGCGCCAGCAGCTTGGCCCCCTCCGGCACAGATACGCAGTATTTT. Amino acid sequence: CASSLAPSGTDTQYF. Full variable domain (rest looked up from reference TRBV5-1 and TRBJ2-3): KAGVTQTPRYLIKTRGQQVTLSCSPISGHRSVSWYQQTPGQGLQFLFEYFSETQRNKGNFPGRFSGRQFSNSRSEMNVSTLELGDSALYLCASSLAPSGTDTQYFGPGTRLTVL.

This clonotype has a handful of counts. The V and J genes are TRBV2 and TRBJ2-5; the match to TRBD1 covers 10 bases. V lost 5 bases, J lost 5 bases, and 8 bases stayed unmatched. The CDR3 has 15 amino acids. Germline V gene sequence: CDR1 SNHLY, CDR2 FYNNEI. CDR3: CASSPGQGVGETQYF. The DNA of the CDR3 is TGTGCCAGCAGTCCCGGACAGGGGGTTGGGGAGACCCAGTACTTC.

The chain combines TRBV20-1 with TRBJ1-1; TRBD1 agrees at 8 bases. Germline CDR1 DFQATT, CDR2 SNEGSKA (reference sequence). Trimming cost V 4 bases and J 7 bases; bases outside gene matches: 8. The CDR3 contains 13 residues. The CDR3 sequence: CSATPTGDHEAFF. CDR3 sequence (DNA): TGCAGTGCTACCCCGACAGGGGATCATGAAGCTTTCTTT.

This clonotype has a count of ten or more. The chain is built from TRBV20-1 and TRBJ1-2; D gene uncertain. The CDR3 totals 13 residues. Per the germline V gene, CDR1 is DFQATT and CDR2 is SNEGSKA (reference sequence). Trimming pared 5 bases from V and 1 base from J, leaving 11 bases between. The CDR3 loop reads CSASIGFNYGYTF. The CDR3 DNA follows: TGCAGTGCTTCGATAGGATTTAACTATGGCTACACCTTC.

The count of this clonotype is one. The chain joins TRBV6-1 to TRBJ1-5; D is perhaps TRBD1 (5 bases). The CDR3 runs to 16 residues. Germline-derived CDR1 and CDR2 are MNHNS and SASEGT. The V gene lost 6 bases and the J gene lost 2 bases, with 17 bases spanning the gap. The CDR3 nucleotides are TGTGCCAGCAGCCGGTGGGACCCCCGAGGCAATCAGCCCCAGCATTTT. Its protein is CASSRWDPRGNQPQHF.

The J gene is TRBJ1-1, the V gene TRBV6-5, with TRBD1 as a possible D gene (5 bases). V gave up 0 bases and J gave up 4 bases, with 12 bases separating them. This CDR3 is 15 amino acids long. Per germline, CDR1 MNHEY and CDR2 SVGAGI. CDR3 sequence reads: CASSYSWQRGTEAFF. The CDR3 DNA reads TGTGCCAGCAGTTACTCGTGGCAGAGGGGCACTGAAGCTTTCTTT.

As to this clonotype: A read error may be the cause here, since a much bigger clone is one base away. This chain connects TRBV7-2 to TRBJ2-5; D is possibly TRBD1 (6 bases). The CDR3 sequence is 14 residues long. Germline V gene data show CDR1 as SGHTA and CDR2 as FQGNSA. This chain's CDR3 is CVSSTRTEQETQYF. DNA for the CDR3: TGTGTCAGCAGCACACGGACAGAGCAAGAGACCCAGTACTTC.

In its sample, this clonotype was seen many times. The V call is TRBV6-5, the J call TRBJ1-6, with 8 bases that match TRBD1. Trimming took 2 bases from V and 10 from J; bases not matched to a gene: 7. CDR1 is MNHEY and CDR2 is SVGAGI in the germline V gene. This CDR3 contains 15 residues. The CDR3 sequence is CASSYRTGKKSPLHF. The CDR3 DNA reads TGTGCCAGCAGTTACCGGACAGGGAAGAAGTCACCCCTCCACTTT.

This clonotype was detected many times. This chain connects TRBV12-3 or TRBV12-4 to TRBJ2-2; D tentatively fits TRBD1 or TRBD2 (6 bases each). This CDR3 is 15 amino acids long. Trimming took 3 bases from V and 6 from J, leaving 14 bases between them. CDR3 sequence: CASSFGGWYAGELFF. The DNA for the CDR3 is TGTGCCAGCAGTTTCGGGGGCTGGTATGCCGGGGAGCTGTTTTTT.

This clonotype was found many times. The CDR3: CASSLGRGRAEAFF. The CDR3 DNA is TGTGCCAGCAGTTTGGGCAGGGGTCGGGCTGAAGCTTTCTTT. The J gene is TRBJ1-1, the V gene TRBV12-3 or TRBV12-4; D might be TRBD1 (6 bases). V was clipped by 3 bases and J by 6 bases, with 14 bases between them. The CDR3 length is 14 residues.

The rearrangement joins TRBV6-2 or TRBV6-3 to TRBJ2-5; D tentatively reads TRBD1 or TRBD2 (6 bases each). Trimming shortened V by 3 bases and J by 0 bases, and 17 bases separated the two germline ends. The CDR3 runs to 17 residues. CDR1 and CDR2 (germline): MNHEY, SVGEGT. CDR3 DNA: TGTGCCAGCAGTTATTTGATCGGGGGCTGGGACCAAGAGACCCAGTACTTC. Translating it yields CASSYLIGGWDQETQYF.

The chain joins TRBV10-3 to TRBJ1-2; 10 bases line up with TRBD1. This CDR3 is built from 16 residues. The germline CDR1 and CDR2 sequences are ENHRY and SYGVKD. The ends lost 0 bases at V and 7 bases at J; junction bases unmatched: 8. The CDR3 nucleotides read TGTGCCATCAGTGAGTCGCGAGGGACAGGGGATGGTGGCTACACCTTC. Its protein is CAISESRGTGDGGYTF.

This clonotype was recorded at least ten times. The genes are TRBV27 and TRBJ2-7, with D possibly being TRBD1 or TRBD2 (5 bases each). The CDR3 totals 15 residues. V lost 6 bases to trimming and J lost 2 bases, with 17 bases between them. Germline loops: CDR1 MNHEY, CDR2 SMNVEV (reference sequence). CDR3 sequence: CASSADPGRPYEQYF. For the CDR3, the DNA is TGTGCCAGCAGCGCCGACCCAGGGAGACCCTACGAGCAGTACTTC.

As for this clonotype: This may come from a read error, since a much larger clone is one base off. This sequence joins TRBV5-1 and TRBJ2-2; perhaps TRBD2 as D (5 bases). The CDR3 runs to 15 residues. Germline CDR1 and CDR2: SGHRS and YFSETQ. This CDR3 is CASSSGLGVTGELCF. In DNA, the CDR3 is TGCGCCAGCAGTTCGGGCCTAGGAGTTACCGGGGAGCTGTGTTTT.

This chain links TRBV20-1 with TRBJ2-2, with 7 bases that match TRBD1. Germline CDR1 DFQATT, CDR2 SNEGSKA (reference sequence). With 6 bases clipped from V and 7 bases from J, the junction kept 11 bases outside the gene matches. The CDR3 runs 14 residues. CDR3 loop: CSALKTGLYGELFF. The CDR3 region has the DNA TGCAGTGCATTAAAGACAGGGCTCTACGGGGAGCTGTTTTTT.

In its sample, this clonotype was seen a few times. This chain joins TRBV20-1 and TRBJ2-1; D remains unclear. The CDR3 sequence is 17 residues long. Germline-derived CDR1 and CDR2 are DFQATT and SNEGSKA (reference sequence). The V and J ends lost 0 bases and 0 bases respectively, with 15 bases between them. The CDR3 sequence: CSARDFFDQDSYNEQFF. CDR3 DNA sequence: TGCAGTGCTAGAGATTTCTTCGACCAGGACTCCTACAATGAGCAGTTCTTC.

This clonotype occurred many times. The rearrangement joins TRBV9 to TRBJ1-1; D may be TRBD1 (5 bases). Trimming cost V 4 bases and J 0 bases, with 13 bases left between them. Germline V gene data show CDR1 as SGDLS and CDR2 as YYNGEE. There are 15 residues in the CDR3. CDR3 in amino acids: CASSPQTEMNTEAFF. CDR3 coding DNA: TGTGCCAGCAGCCCACAGACAGAGATGAACACTGAAGCTTTCTTT.

This chain uses TRBV11-2 with TRBJ1-2; the D is unclear. Trimming pared 2 bases from V and 4 bases from J, leaving 11 bases between. This CDR3 spans 14 amino acids. The germline V gene has CDR1 SGHAT and CDR2 FQNNGV. CDR3 in DNA: TGTGCCAGCAGCTTACACCTCGACCTCTATGGCTACACCTTC. This encodes CASSLHLDLYGYTF.

This clonotype has just a few counts. The chain combines TRBV5-1 with TRBJ1-1, with D perhaps matching TRBD1 (6 bases). Trimming removed 0 bases from V and 1 base from J, with 10 bases in between. This CDR3 is 15 amino acids long. The germline V gene has CDR1 SGHRS and CDR2 YFSETQ. Here the CDR3 DNA reads TGCGCCAGCAGCTTGGACAGGGTGCGGAACACTGAAGCTTTCTTT. This gives the protein CASSLDRVRNTEAFF.

This clonotype was seen repeatedly, ten times or more. V is TRBV6-5 and J is TRBJ1-2; D uncertain. V was trimmed by 0 bases and J by 8 bases, leaving 13 bases between them. Germline CDR1 and CDR2: MNHEY and SVGAGI. The CDR3 has 14 residues. The CDR3 DNA sequence: TGTGCCAGCAGTTACTCCACCAGTCCCCGGGGCTACACCTTC. This encodes CASSYSTSPRGYTF.

The chain uses TRBV6-1 and TRBJ2-7, with 10 bases identical to TRBD2. The CDR3 is 17 residues long. Trimming at V came to 8 bases and at J to 0 bases, leaving 13 bases not matched to a gene. The germline CDR1 and CDR2 sequences are MNHNS and SASEGT. The CDR3 coding sequence is TGTGCCAGCTCACCACCGAGCATAGCGGGGGGCTCCTACGAGCAGTACTTC. Translation gives CASSPPSIAGGSYEQYF.

This chain links TRBV10-3 with TRBJ1-2, with D perhaps TRBD1 (6 bases). V was cut by 5 bases and J by 2 bases, with 15 bases left in between. This CDR3 is built from 15 residues. Germline lookup yields CDR1 ENHRY and CDR2 SYGVKD. In nucleotides, the CDR3 is TGTGCCATCAGTTCCCCCGGGACACCCAACTATGGCTACACCTTC. It codes for CAISSPGTPNYGYTF.

The genes are TRBV5-1 and TRBJ1-6; TRBD1 might be the D (6 bases). The V gene's germline CDR1 is SGHRS and CDR2 YFSETQ. The ends were cut back, 4 bases at V and 8 bases at J, with 10 bases in the middle. The CDR3 covers 13 residues. The CDR3 region is CASSDGQYSPLHF. CDR3 DNA sequence: TGCGCCAGCAGCGATGGACAGTATTCACCCCTCCACTTT.